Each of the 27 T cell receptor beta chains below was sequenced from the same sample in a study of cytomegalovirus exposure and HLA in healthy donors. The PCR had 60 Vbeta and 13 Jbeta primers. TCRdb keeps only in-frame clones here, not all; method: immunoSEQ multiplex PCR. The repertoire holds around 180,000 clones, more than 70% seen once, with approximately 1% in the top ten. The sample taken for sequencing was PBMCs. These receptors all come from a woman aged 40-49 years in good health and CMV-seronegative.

The CDR3 DNA reads as TGTGCCTCGAGACAGCCGGGAAACACCATATATTTT. Translation gives CASRQPGNTIYF. This chain links TRBV30 with TRBJ1-3, with a weak D call TRBD1 (5 bases). V was cut by 7 bases and J by 4 bases, with 11 bases left in between. The CDR3 is made up of 12 amino acids. Germline V CDR1 and CDR2: GTSNPN, SVGIG (reference sequence).

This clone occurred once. CDR3 in DNA: TGTGCCAGTACTAGCGGGATAGGAGATACGCAGTATTTT. This translates into CASTSGIGDTQYF. The chain couples TRBV19 to TRBJ2-3; 9 nucleotides line up with TRBD2. The CDR3 totals 13 residues. Germline V CDR1 and CDR2: LNHDA, SQIVND (reference sequence). V shed 7 bases, J shed 5 bases, and the junction held 4 bases outside the gene matches.

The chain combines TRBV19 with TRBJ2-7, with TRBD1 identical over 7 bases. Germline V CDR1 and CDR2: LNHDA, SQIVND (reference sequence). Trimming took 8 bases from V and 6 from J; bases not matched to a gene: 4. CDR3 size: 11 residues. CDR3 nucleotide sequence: TGTGCCAGTCGCACAGGGGCCGAGCAGTACTTC. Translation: CASRTGAEQYF.

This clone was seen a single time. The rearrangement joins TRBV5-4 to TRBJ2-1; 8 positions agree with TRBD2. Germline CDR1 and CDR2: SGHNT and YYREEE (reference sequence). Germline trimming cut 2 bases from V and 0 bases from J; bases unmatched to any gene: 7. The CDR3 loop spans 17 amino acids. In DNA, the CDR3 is TGTGCCAGCAGCTTCAGGGGCGGGAGGATCTCCTACAATGAGCAGTTCTTC. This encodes CASSFRGGRISYNEQFF.

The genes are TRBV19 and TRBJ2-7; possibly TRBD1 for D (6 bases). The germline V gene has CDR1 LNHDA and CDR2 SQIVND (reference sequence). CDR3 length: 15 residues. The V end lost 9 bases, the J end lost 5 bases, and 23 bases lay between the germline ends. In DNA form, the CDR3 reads TGTGCCAGCCGTGTAAAGGGACGTCCAGGGGACGAGCAGTACTTC. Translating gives CASRVKGRPGDEQYF.

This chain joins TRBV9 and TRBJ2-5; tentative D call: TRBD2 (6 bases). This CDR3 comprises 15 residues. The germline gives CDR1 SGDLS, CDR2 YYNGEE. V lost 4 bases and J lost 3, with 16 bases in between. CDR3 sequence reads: CASSPRLVGEETQYF. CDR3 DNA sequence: TGTGCCAGCAGCCCAAGACTAGTCGGGGAAGAGACCCAGTACTTC.

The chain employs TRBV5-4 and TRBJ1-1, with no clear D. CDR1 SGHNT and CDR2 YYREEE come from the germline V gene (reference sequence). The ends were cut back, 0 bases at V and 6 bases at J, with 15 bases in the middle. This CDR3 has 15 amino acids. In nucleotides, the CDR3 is TGTGCCAGCAGCTTGGCCGAAACCTCGCGGGCTGAAGCTTTCTTT. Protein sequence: CASSLAETSRAEAFF. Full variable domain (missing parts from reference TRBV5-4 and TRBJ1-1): ETGVTQSPTHLIKTRGQQVTLRCSSQSGHNTVSWYQQALGQGPQFIFQYYREEENGRGNFPPRFSGLQFPNYSSELNVNALELDDSALYLCASSLAETSRAEAFFGQGTRLTVV.

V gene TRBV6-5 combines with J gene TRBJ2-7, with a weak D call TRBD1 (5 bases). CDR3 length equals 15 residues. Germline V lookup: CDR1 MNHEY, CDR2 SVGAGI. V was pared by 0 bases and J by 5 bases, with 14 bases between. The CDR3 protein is CASSYSLPPRDEQYF. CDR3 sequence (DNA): TGTGCCAGCAGTTACTCTCTCCCGCCCAGGGACGAGCAGTACTTC.

As DNA, the CDR3 is TGTGCCAGCAGTTTAACCGGGACAGGGGGCGCGTTCGGGACTGAAGCTTTCTTT. Translation gives CASSLTGTGGAFGTEAFF. The chain links TRBV27 to TRBJ1-1; 12 nucleotides align to TRBD1. Germline CDR1 MNHEY, CDR2 SMNVEV (reference sequence). The ends lost 2 bases at V and 5 bases at J; junction bases unmatched: 12. The CDR3 contains 18 residues.

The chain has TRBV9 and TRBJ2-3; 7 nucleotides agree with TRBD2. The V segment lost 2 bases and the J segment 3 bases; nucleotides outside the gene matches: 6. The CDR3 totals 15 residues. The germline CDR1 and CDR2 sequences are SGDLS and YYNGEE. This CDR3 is CASSVGGRLTDTQYF. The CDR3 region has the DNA TGTGCCAGCAGCGTCGGCGGGAGACTGACAGATACGCAGTATTTT.

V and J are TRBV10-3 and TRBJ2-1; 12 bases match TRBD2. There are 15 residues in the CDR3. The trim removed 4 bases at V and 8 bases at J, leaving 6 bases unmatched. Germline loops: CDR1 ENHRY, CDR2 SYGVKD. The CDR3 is CAISGTSGMDYEQFF. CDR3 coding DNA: TGTGCCATCAGTGGGACTAGCGGGATGGACTATGAGCAGTTCTTC.

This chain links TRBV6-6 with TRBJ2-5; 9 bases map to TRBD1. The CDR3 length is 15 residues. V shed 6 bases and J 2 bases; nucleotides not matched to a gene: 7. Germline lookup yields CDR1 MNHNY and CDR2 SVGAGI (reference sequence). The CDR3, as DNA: TGTGCCAGCAGATTCCCGGGACAGGGTCAAGAGACCCAGTACTTC. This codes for CASRFPGQGQETQYF.

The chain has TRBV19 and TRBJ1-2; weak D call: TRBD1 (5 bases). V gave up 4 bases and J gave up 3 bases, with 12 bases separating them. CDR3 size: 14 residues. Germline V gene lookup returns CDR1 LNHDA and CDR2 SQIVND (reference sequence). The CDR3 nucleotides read TGTGCCAGTAGTAGCGGGGGAATCGACTATGGCTACACCTTC. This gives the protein CASSSGGIDYGYTF.

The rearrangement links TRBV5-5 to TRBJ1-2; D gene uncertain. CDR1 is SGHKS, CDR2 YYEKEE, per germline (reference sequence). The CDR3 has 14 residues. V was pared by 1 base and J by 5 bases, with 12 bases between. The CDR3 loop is CASSLNSAEYGYTF. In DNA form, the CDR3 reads TGTGCCAGCAGCTTGAATAGCGCAGAATATGGCTACACCTTC.

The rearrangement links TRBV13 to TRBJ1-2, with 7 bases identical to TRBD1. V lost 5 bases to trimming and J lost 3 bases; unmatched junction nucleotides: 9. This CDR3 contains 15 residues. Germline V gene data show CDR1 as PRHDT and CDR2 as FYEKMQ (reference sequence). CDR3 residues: CASSRALRGDYGYTF. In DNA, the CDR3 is TGTGCCAGCAGCCGGGCCCTCAGGGGGGACTATGGCTACACCTTC.

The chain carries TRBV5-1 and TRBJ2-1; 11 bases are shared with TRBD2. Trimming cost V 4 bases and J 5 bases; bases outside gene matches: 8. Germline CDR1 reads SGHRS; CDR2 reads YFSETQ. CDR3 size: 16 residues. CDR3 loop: CASSPRLAGPNNEQFF. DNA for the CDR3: TGCGCCAGCAGCCCCAGACTAGCGGGGCCCAACAATGAGCAGTTCTTC.

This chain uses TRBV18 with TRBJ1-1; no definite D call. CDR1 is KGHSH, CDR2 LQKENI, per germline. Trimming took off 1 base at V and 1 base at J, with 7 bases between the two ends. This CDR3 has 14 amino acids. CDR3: CASSPRSGNTEAFF. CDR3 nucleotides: TGTGCCAGCTCACCACGATCAGGGAACACTGAAGCTTTCTTT.

Here the CDR3 reads CVTDRASYNEQFF. The CDR3 DNA follows: TGTGTAACCGACAGGGCCTCCTACAATGAGCAGTTCTTC. V and J are TRBV6-1 and TRBJ2-1, with 7 bases aligning to TRBD1. CDR1 and CDR2 (germline): MNHNS, SASEGT. There are 13 residues in the CDR3.

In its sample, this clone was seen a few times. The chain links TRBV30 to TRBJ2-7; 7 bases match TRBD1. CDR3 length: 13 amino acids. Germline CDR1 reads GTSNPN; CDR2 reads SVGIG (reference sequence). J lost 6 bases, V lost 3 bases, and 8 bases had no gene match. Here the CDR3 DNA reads TGTGCCTGGAGCTCCGGGACAGTGGTCGAGCAGTACGTC. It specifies CAWSSGTVVEQYV.

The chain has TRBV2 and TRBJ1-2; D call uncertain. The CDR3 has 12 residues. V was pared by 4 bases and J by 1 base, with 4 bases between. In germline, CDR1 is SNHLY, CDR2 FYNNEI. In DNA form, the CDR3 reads TGTGCCAGCAGTGCCATTAACTATGGCTACACCTTC. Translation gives CASSAINYGYTF.

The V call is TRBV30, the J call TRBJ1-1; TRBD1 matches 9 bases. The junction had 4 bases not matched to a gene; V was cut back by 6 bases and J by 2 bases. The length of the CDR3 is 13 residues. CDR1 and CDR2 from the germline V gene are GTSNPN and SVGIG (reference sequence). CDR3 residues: CACQDRGNTEAFF. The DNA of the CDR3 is TGTGCCTGTCAGGACAGGGGCAACACTGAAGCTTTCTTT.

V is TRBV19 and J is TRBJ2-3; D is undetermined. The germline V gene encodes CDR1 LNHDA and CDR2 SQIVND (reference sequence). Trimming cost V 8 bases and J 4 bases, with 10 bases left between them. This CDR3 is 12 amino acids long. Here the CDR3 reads CASSGGADTQYF. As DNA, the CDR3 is TGTGCCAGTTCCGGCGGAGCAGATACGCAGTATTTT.

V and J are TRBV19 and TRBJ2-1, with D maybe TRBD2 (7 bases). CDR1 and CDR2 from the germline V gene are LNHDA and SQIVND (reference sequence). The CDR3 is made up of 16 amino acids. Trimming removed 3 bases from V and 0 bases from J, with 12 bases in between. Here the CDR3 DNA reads TGTGCCAGTAGTATTGGGGGGGCTTACTCCTACAATGAGCAGTTCTTC. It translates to CASSIGGAYSYNEQFF.

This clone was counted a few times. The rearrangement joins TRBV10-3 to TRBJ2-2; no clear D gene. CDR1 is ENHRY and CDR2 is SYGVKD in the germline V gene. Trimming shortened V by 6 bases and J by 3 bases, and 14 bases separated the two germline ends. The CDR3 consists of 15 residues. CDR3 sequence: CAISPVLLDTGELFF. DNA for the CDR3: TGTGCCATCAGCCCGGTACTGCTTGACACCGGGGAGCTGTTTTTT.

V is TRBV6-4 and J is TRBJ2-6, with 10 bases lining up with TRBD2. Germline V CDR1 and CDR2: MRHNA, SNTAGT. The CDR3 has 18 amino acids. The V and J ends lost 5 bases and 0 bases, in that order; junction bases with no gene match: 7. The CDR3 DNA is TGTGCCAGCAGTCAAACTAGCGGGGTTTTCTCTGGGGCCAACGTCCTGACTTTC. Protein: CASSQTSGVFSGANVLTF.

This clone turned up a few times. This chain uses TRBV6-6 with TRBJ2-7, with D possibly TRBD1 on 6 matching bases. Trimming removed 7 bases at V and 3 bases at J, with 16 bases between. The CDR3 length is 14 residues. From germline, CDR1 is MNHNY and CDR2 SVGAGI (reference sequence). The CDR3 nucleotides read TGTGCCAGCACCCCCGGGACAAGGGACTACGAGCAGTACTTC. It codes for CASTPGTRDYEQYF.

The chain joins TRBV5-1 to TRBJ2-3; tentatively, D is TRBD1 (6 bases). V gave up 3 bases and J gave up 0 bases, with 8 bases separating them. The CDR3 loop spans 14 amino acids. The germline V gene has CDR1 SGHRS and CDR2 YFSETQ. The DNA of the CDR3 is TGCGCCAGCAGCTCCGGACAGAGCACAGATACGCAGTATTTT. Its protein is CASSSGQSTDTQYF.